This T cell receptor (beta chain) was captured in a study of blood T cells in healthy people across ages. General observations from the study: Relative to aged donors, long-lived donors carried more naive CD4+ cells and displayed higher diversity.

The CDR3 totals 13 residues. V lost 7 bases to trimming and J lost 3 bases; unmatched junction nucleotides: 4. In germline, CDR1 is MDHEN, CDR2 SYDVKM. As concerns this clonotype: Its antigen is as yet unknown.

Each sample had at least 6 million PBMCs isolated. Primers used in a second PCR of about 6 to 11 cycles were a sample-barcoded 5' primer and a J-beta primer mix. TCRdb used MiXCR to reprocess the 5' RACE reads, holding one entry per CDR3 protein. The top ten hold around 24% of the sample, which has 580,000 or so distinct CDR3 sequences, 40% to 50% seen once. This clonotype was sampled from an elderly man in good health. V and J are TRBV28 and TRBJ2-7; 9 bases match TRBD2. Sequences were obtained from blood. The CDR3 bases are TGTGCCAGCACGCCTAGCGGGATCTACGAGCAGTACTTC. Translated: CASTPSGIYEQYF.